The present T cell receptor beta chain was sequenced within a study of neurological immune-mediated disorders. Synthesis of cDNA used 5'RACE (with 10-nucleotide random UMIs). TCRdb analysed the 5' RACE reads with MiXCR anew, one entry per CDR3 protein. The table lists approximately 59,000 distinct CDR3 sequences, about 5% of them singletons. Trimming stripped 2 bases from V and 2 bases from J, with 9 bases between. The CDR3 consists of 14 residues. In its sample, this clonotype was seen many times. The sequenced material came from PBMCs. The chain joins TRBV12-3 or TRBV12-4 to TRBJ1-1; possibly TRBD1 for D (5 bases). This TCR was sampled from a human donor with multiple sclerosis. The donor label of this sample is uncertain. CDR3 region: CASSLQGLNTEAFF. In nucleotides, the CDR3 is TGTGCCAGCAGTTTACAGGGACTTAACACTGAAGCTTTCTTT.